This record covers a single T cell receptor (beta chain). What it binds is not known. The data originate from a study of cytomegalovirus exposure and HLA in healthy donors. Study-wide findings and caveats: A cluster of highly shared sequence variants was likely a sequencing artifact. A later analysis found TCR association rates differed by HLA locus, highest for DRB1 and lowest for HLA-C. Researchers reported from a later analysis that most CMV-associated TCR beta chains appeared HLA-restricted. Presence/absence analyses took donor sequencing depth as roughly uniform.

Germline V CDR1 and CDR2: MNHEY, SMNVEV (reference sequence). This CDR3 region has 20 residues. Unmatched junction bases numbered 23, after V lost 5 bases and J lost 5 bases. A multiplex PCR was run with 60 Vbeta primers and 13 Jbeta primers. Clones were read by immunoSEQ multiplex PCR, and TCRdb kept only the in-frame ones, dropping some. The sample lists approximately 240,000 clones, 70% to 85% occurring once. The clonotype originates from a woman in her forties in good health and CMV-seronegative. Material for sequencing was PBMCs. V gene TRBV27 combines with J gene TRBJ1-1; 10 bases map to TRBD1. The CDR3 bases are TGTGCCAGCAGTCACTCCGGGACAGGGGCGGGGGTCCCCCCCCGGACTGAAGCTTTCTTT. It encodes CASSHSGTGAGVPPRTEAFF.